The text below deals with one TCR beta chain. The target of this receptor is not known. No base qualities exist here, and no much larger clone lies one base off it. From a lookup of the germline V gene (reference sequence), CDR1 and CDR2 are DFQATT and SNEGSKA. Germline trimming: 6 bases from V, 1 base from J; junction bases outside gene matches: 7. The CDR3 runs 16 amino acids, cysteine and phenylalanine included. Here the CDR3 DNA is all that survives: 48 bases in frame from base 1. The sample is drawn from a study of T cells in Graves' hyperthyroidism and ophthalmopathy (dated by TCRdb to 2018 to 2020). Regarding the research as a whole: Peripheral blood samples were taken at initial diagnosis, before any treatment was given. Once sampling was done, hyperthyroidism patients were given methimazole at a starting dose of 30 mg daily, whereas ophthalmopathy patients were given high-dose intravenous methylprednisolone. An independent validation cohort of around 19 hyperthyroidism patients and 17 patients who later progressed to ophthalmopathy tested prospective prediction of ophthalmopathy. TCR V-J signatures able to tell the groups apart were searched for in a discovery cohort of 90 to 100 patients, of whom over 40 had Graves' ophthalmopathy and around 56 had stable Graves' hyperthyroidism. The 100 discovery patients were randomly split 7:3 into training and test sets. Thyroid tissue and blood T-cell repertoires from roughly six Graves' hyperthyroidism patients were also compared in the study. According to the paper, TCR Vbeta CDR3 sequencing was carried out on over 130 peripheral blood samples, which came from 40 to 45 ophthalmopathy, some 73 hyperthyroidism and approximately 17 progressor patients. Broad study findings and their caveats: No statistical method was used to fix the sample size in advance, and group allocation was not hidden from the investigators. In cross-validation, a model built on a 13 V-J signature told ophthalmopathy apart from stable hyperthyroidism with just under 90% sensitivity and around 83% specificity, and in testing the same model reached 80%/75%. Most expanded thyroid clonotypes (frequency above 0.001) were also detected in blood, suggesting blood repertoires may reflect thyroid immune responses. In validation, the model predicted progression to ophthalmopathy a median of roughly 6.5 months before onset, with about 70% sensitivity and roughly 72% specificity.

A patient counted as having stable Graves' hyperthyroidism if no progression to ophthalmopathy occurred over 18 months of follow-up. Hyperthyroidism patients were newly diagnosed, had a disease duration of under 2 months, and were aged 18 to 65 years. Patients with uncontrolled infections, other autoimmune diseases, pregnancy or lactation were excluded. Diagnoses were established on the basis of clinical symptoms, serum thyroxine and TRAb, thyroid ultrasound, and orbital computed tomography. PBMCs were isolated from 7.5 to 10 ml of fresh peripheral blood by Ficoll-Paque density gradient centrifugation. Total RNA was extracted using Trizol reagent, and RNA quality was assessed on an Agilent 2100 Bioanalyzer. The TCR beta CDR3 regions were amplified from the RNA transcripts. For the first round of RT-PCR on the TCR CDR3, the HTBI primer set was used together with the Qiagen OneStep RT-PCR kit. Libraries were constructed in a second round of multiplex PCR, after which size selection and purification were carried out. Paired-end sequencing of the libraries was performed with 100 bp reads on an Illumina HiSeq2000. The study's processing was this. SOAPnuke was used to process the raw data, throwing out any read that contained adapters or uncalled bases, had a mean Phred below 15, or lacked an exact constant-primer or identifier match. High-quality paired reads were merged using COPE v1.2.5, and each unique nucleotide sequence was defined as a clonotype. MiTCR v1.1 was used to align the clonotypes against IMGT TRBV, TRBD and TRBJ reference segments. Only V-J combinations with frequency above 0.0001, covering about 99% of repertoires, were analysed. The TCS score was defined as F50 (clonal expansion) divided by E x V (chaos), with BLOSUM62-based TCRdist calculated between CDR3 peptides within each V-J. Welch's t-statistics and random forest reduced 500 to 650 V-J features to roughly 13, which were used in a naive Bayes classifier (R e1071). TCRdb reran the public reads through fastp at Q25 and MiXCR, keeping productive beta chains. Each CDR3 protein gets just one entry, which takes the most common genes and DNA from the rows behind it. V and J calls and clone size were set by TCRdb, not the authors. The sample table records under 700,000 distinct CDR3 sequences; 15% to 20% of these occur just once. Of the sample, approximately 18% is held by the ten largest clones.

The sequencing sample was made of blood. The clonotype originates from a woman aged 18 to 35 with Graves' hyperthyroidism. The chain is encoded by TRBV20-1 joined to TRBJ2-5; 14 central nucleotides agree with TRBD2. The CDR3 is CSARLAGGPPQETQYF. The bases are TGCAGTGCCCGACTAGCGGGGGGGCCCCCCCAAGAGACCCAGTACTTC.